This is a list of T cell receptor beta chains from one sample in a study of blood T cell repertoires in COVID-19. TCRdb's table, derived via immunoSEQ multiplex PCR, lists solely in-frame clones and lacks some. This table holds 100,000 to 110,000 clones, about 80% found once. The specimen sequenced was peripheral blood. These receptors originate from a woman in her seventies with acute or convalescent COVID-19. Both conserved end residues are part of each CDR3.

v_gene,CDR3aa
TRBV29-1,CSVGGSTDTQYF
TRBV5-1,CASSLGPGSTDTQYF
TRBV9,CASSAADGGISYNEQFF
TRBV14,CASSQVAGAAYGYTF
TRBV6-5,CASRRPGQGNYGYTF
TRBV3-1/TRBV3-2,CASSQEGSRYGYTF
TRBV5-8,CASSFYGQSNEKLFF
TRBV19,CASHPGGGSYNEQFF
TRBV29-1,CSLSGGETQETQYF
TRBV5-1,CASSLGQGGYTF
TRBV27,CASIAPGQGMNTEAFF
TRBV29-1,CSAQAGEYGYTF
TRBV9,CASSAPGTGYEGYTF
TRBV3-1/TRBV3-2,CASSQDRDSNQPQHF
TRBV24-1,CATSVSEYNEQFF
TRBV28,CASRTGNQPQHF
TRBV7-8,CASSWGGNNSPLHF
TRBV7-2,CASSPPDRGWNGYTF
TRBV4-3,CASSPGASGGAAGELFF
TRBV7-3,CASSEGQVTDTQYF
TRBV19,CASSRDRDILNEQFF
TRBV7-9,CASSSSLAASNYGYTF
TRBV6-5,CASGGGGTDTQYF
TRBV28,CASLQRDRGTGYTF
TRBV7-9,CASSLEVSGAYEQYF
TRBV11-2,CASSPLGQSQETQYF
TRBV7-8,CASSTPREGIEKLFF
TRBV19,CASSILGGRYNYGYTF
TRBV28,CASSLKAGNQPQHF
TRBV30,CAWRGLAGSQETQYF
TRBV11-2,CASRTGAYNSPLHF
TRBV18,CASSRNTEAFF
TRBV6-2/TRBV6-3,CASSYGESYNEQFF
TRBV3-1/TRBV3-2,CASSQVGVSWGQLNTGELFF
TRBV18,CASSSGTPNTGELFF
TRBV27,CASSSLGAKGNEKLFF
TRBV7-9,CASSSGLRGTGELFF
TRBV9,CASSAGDSNSPLHF
TRBV6-5,CASSLSSGGFNEQFF
TRBV7-3,CASSPPGQGNEQFF
TRBV4-3,CASSQDERRGSTEAFF
TRBV7-2,CASSLVQGRGTDTQYF
TRBV7-8,CASSSGETGHGYTF
TRBV30,CAWSVQQGGELFF
TRBV11-1,CASNLGAGELFF
TRBV24-1,CATSVRGNGEETQYF
TRBV4-2,CASSQSRQGEGYTF
TRBV20-1,CSAPRTGWAFF
TRBV30,CAWSPQGRAGYTF
TRBV7-9,CAGASTRPNTGELFF
TRBV5-1,CASSLTWTVNTEAFF
TRBV12-3/TRBV12-4,CASSPLQTEAFF
TRBV27,CASSLRQNTEAFF
TRBV5-6,CASSWDSSADTQYF
TRBV6-5,CASSPQAGNSPLHF